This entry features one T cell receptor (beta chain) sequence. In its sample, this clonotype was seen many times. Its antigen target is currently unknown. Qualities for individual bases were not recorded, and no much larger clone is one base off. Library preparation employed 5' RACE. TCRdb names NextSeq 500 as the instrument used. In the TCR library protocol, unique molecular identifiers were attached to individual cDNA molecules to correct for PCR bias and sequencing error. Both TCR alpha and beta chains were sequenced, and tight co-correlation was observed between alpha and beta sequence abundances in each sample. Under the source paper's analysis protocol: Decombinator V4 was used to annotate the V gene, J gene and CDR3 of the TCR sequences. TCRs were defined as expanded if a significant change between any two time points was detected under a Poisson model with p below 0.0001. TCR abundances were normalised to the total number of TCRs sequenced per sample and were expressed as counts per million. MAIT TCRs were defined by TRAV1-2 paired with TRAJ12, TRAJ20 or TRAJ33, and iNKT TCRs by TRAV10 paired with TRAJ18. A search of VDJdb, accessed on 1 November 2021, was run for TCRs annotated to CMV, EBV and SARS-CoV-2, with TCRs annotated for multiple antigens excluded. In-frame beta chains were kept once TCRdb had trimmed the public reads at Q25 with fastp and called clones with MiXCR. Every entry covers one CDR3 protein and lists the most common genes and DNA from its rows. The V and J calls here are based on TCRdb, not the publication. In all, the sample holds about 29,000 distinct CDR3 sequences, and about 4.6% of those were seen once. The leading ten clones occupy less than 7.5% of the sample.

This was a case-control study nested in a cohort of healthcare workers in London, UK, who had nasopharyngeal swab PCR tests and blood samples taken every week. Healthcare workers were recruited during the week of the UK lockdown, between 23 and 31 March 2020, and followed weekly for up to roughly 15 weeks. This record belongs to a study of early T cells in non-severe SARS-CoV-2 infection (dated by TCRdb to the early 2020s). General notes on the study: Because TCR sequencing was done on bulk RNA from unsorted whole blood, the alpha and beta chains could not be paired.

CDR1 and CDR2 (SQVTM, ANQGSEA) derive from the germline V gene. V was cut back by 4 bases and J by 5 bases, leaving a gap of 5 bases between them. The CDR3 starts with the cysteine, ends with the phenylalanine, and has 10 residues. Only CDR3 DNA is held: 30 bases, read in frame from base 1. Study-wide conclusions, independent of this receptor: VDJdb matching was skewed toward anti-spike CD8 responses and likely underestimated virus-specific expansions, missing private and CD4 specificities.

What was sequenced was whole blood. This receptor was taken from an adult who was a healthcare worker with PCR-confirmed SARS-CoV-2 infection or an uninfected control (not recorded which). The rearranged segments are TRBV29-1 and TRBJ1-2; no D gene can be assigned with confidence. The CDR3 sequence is CSVGEYGYTF. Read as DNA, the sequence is TGCAGCGTTGGAGAGTATGGCTACACCTTC.